What follows are 20 T cell receptor beta chains derived from one specimen sequenced in a study of blood T cells in healthy people across ages. A J-beta primer mix and a sample-barcoded 5' primer were used in a second PCR of about 7 to 12 cycles. One entry per CDR3 protein, called by TCRdb with MiXCR from the 5' RACE reads. The sample carries around 1,900,000 distinct CDR3 sequences, about 39% recorded once. Sequenced sample: blood. Receptors were obtained from a human donor in good health.

Note on this clonotype: One end of the junction does not line up with germline, which may come from a read error. This sequence joins TRBV12-3 or TRBV12-4 and TRBJ2-1; a possible D gene is TRBD2 (5 bases). The CDR3 runs 16 residues. In DNA form, the CDR3 reads TGTGCCAGCGGTAGTACGGGGTTCTTCTCCTACGATGAGCAGTTCTTC. Its protein is CASGSTGFFSYDEQFF.

This clonotype has a single count. This chain uses TRBV28 with TRBJ2-1; D may be TRBD2 (6 bases). Per germline, CDR1 MDHEN and CDR2 SYDVKM. V was pared by 7 bases and J by 0 bases, with 16 bases between. The CDR3 covers 16 residues. CDR3 in amino acids: CASIVGGARSYNEQFF. CDR3 DNA: TGTGCCAGCATTGTCGGCGGGGCCCGCTCCTACAATGAGCAGTTCTTC.

CDR3 residues: CASGRQGGGHEQFF. CDR3 nucleotides: TGTGCCAGCGGCAGACAGGGCGGGGGTCATGAGCAGTTCTTC. The chain uses TRBV6-4 and TRBJ2-1; perhaps D is TRBD1 or TRBD2 (7 bases each). The CDR3 runs to 14 residues. Trimming took off 8 bases at V and 8 bases at J, with 19 bases between the two ends. Germline V gives CDR1 MRHNA, CDR2 SNTAGT.

The chain carries TRBV28 and TRBJ2-4; D is possibly TRBD1 (6 bases). The V gene's germline CDR1 is MDHEN and CDR2 SYDVKM. The CDR3 has 13 residues. Trimming stripped 6 bases from V and 9 bases from J, with 15 bases between. The CDR3 reads CASSYQGSGIQYF. DNA of the CDR3: TGTGCCAGCAGCTATCAGGGGTCGGGCATTCAGTACTTC.

The chain is built from TRBV28 and TRBJ1-1; 9 nucleotides match TRBD1. This CDR3 comprises 15 residues. The germline V gene has CDR1 MDHEN and CDR2 SYDVKM. V was clipped by 2 bases and J by 5 bases; unmatched bases: 6. The CDR3 bases are TGTGCCAGCAGTTTAACAGGGGGCGAAACGACTGAAGCTTTCTTT. It encodes CASSLTGGETTEAFF.

This clonotype was seen a handful of times. The chain couples TRBV20-1 to TRBJ2-1; 11 nucleotides align to TRBD2. The V gene's germline CDR1 is DFQATT and CDR2 SNEGSKA (reference sequence). CDR3 size: 16 residues. V trimming: 0 bases; J trimming: 6 bases; junction bases outside the gene matches: 7. The CDR3 sequence is CSARERLAGGPNEQFF. The CDR3 nucleotides read TGCAGTGCTAGAGAAAGGCTAGCGGGGGGCCCCAATGAGCAGTTCTTC.

The rearrangement joins TRBV7-2 to TRBJ2-7; possible D gene TRBD2, 6 bases. The CDR3 runs 15 residues. V was cut by 0 bases and J by 5 bases, with 14 bases left in between. Germline lookup yields CDR1 SGHTA and CDR2 FQGNSA. CDR3 nucleotides: TGTGCCAGCAGCTTAGCCTGGGGAGGACGCGACGAGCAGTACTTC. Residues: CASSLAWGGRDEQYF. The full variable domain, completed using reference TRBV7-2 and TRBJ2-7, is GAGVSQSPSNKVTEKGKDVELRCDPISGHTALYWYRQSLGQGLEFLIYFQGNSAPDKSGLPSDRFSAERTGGSVSTLTIQRTQQEDSAVYLCASSLAWGGRDEQYFGPGTRLTVT.

The V gene is TRBV12-3 or TRBV12-4, the J gene TRBJ2-1; either TRBD1 or TRBD2 may supply D (5 bases each). The CDR3 contains 14 residues. The V gene lost 5 bases and the J gene lost 8 bases, with 16 bases spanning the gap. CDR3 amino acids: CASSQGGFADEQFF. DNA for the CDR3: TGTGCCAGCAGTCAGGGCGGGTTCGCGGATGAGCAGTTCTTC.

V and J are TRBV12-3 or TRBV12-4 and TRBJ2-2; no clear D. Trimming took 2 bases from V and 7 from J, leaving 8 bases between them. CDR3 size: 13 residues. CDR3 sequence: CASSLKGFGELFF. DNA of the CDR3: TGTGCCAGCAGTTTAAAGGGTTTCGGGGAGCTGTTTTTT.

There are a few counts of this clonotype. The rearrangement joins TRBV7-9 to TRBJ2-1, with 8 nucleotides matching TRBD2. V was clipped by 4 bases and J by 9 bases; unmatched bases: 8. The germline V gene encodes CDR1 SEHNR and CDR2 FQNEAQ (reference sequence). The CDR3 is 14 residues long. CDR3 in DNA: TGTGCCAGCAGCTCCCATATAGCGGGGACTGAGCAGTTCTTC. Translating it yields CASSSHIAGTEQFF.

V is TRBV3-1 and J is TRBJ2-7; possible D gene TRBD2, 7 bases. CDR3 length equals 16 residues. Trimming cost V 2 bases and J 4 bases, with 18 bases left between them. The germline V gene has CDR1 LGHDT and CDR2 YNNKEL (reference sequence). Here the CDR3 DNA reads TGTGCCAGCAGCCAAAACGGTCCGGGGGGCTCTTACGAGCAGTACTTC. This sequence encodes CASSQNGPGGSYEQYF.

The chain is built from TRBV5-5 and TRBJ2-7, with D uncertain. The end of the DNA aligns better with TRBJ2-5, so the J call may be wrong. Germline-derived CDR1 and CDR2 are SGHKS and YYEKEE (reference sequence). The CDR3 contains 13 residues. CDR3 in amino acids: CASSFMGSQTQYF. For the CDR3, the DNA is TGTGCCAGCAGCTTTATGGGCTCCCAGACCCAGTACTTC.

V gene TRBV6-5 combines with J gene TRBJ1-2; TRBD1 matches at 8 bases. The germline V gene encodes CDR1 MNHEY and CDR2 SVGAGI. The CDR3 contains 14 residues. Trimming removed 6 bases from V and 8 bases from J; junction bases left unmatched: 11. The CDR3 loop reads CASRMTGVTWGYTF. The CDR3 nucleotides are TGTGCCAGCAGGATGACAGGGGTCACTTGGGGCTACACCTTC.

The chain combines TRBV20-1 with TRBJ2-5; 10 bases map to TRBD2. The DNA end lines up better with TRBJ2-7; the J call may be wrong. The CDR3 extends over 15 amino acids. Germline V gene data show CDR1 as DFQATT and CDR2 as SNEGSKA (reference sequence). CDR3 in DNA: TGCAGTGCTAGAGATCTTACTAGCGGGGACTACGAGCAGTACTTC. Encoded protein: CSARDLTSGDYEQYF.

Only a few counts were recorded for this clonotype. The chain combines TRBV10-3 with TRBJ2-7, with no clear D. The CDR3 is 12 residues long. The ends were cut back, 3 bases at V and 2 bases at J, with 5 bases in the middle. Germline CDR1 and CDR2: ENHRY and SYGVKD. CDR3 DNA sequence: TGTGCCATCAGTGAAGAACCCTACGAGCAGTACTTC. The encoded protein is CAISEEPYEQYF.

The chain links TRBV3-1 to TRBJ1-3; D gene uncertain. V lost 2 bases and J lost 4, with 9 bases in between. Germline values: CDR1 LGHDT, CDR2 YNNKEL (reference sequence). CDR3 size: 14 residues. The CDR3 sequence is CASSQRTSGNTIYF. The CDR3 bases are TGTGCCAGCAGCCAACGGACGTCGGGAAACACCATATATTTT. The full variable domain, rest sourced from reference TRBV3-1 and TRBJ1-3, is DTAVSQTPKYLVTQMGNDKSIKCEQNLGHDTMYWYKQDSKKFLKIMFSYNNKELIINETVPNRFSPKSPDKAHLNLHINSLELGDSAVYFCASSQRTSGNTIYFGEGSWLTVV.

This clonotype was detected many times. The rearrangement uses TRBV7-8 and TRBJ2-1; D is possibly TRBD2 (6 bases). V was shortened by 6 bases and J by 4 bases, with 13 bases between the two germline ends. CDR3 length equals 14 residues. The germline gives CDR1 SGHVS, CDR2 FQNEAQ. The CDR3 coding sequence is TGTGCCAGCAGGGAGGGGCTCGTGTACAATGAGCAGTTCTTC. Encoded protein: CASREGLVYNEQFF.

In its sample, this clonotype was seen a few times. The chain carries TRBV30 and TRBJ1-5; 9 bases align to TRBD1. Germline V gene lookup returns CDR1 GTSNPN and CDR2 SVGIG (reference sequence). V lost 3 bases and J lost 6; bases outside the gene matches: 21. The CDR3 runs 19 residues. As DNA, the CDR3 is TGTGCCTGGAGCCCTTACAGGGGGACAGGGAGGGATTTAAGTCAGCCCCAGCATTTT. Amino acids: CAWSPYRGTGRDLSQPQHF.

This clonotype was counted only a few times. The genes are TRBV6-4 and TRBJ1-6, with TRBD1 matching over 7 bases. Trimming at V came to 5 bases and at J to 8 bases, leaving 9 bases not matched to a gene. Germline V lookup: CDR1 MRHNA, CDR2 SNTAGT. The CDR3 contains 15 residues. In DNA, the CDR3 is TGTGCCAGCAGTCCCGACAGGGCGGATCATTCACCCCTCCACTTT. It is translated as CASSPDRADHSPLHF.

The chain is built from TRBV20-1 and TRBJ1-1, with D possibly matching TRBD1 (6 bases). Trimming left V 4 bases short and J 3 bases short, with 15 bases between. This CDR3 region has 14 residues. Germline assignment: CDR1 DFQATT and CDR2 SNEGSKA (reference sequence). The CDR3 sequence is CSANRDEFDTEAFF. CDR3 coding DNA: TGCAGTGCTAACAGGGATGAGTTTGACACTGAAGCTTTCTTT.